The rows below give T cell receptor beta chains drawn from one sample of a study of cytomegalovirus exposure and HLA in healthy donors. Profiled with immunoSEQ multiplex PCR; TCRdb holds only in-frame clones, not every one. The table has around 300,000 clones, roughly 70% seen once; the top ten hold around 2%. Sequencing was performed on PBMCs. These receptors came from a female donor in good health and CMV-seronegative. Both conserved end residues are part of each CDR3. A D gene is named only where the DNA matches it firmly. Rows give clone size only sometimes, using once, few, many, or a class for an expanded clone.

V	J	size	length	D	DNA	CDR3
TRBV28	TRBJ1-3	-	15	-	TGTGCCAGCAGTTTCCCGCGGAGCTCTGGAAACACCATATATTTT	CASSFPRSSGNTIYF
TRBV25-1	TRBJ2-7	-	17	-	TGTGCCAGCAGTGAATATAAACGCGGGGACAGCTCCTACGAGCAGTACTTC	CASSEYKRGDSSYEQYF
TRBV28	TRBJ2-7	-	15	TRBD1	TGTGCCAGCAACTCCGCCGGGACAGGGGTTCGCGAGCAGTACTTC	CASNSAGTGVREQYF
TRBV18	TRBJ2-7	-	14	-	TGTGCCAGCTCACCACCGACGAGACTGTACGAGCAGTACTTC	CASSPPTRLYEQYF
TRBV6-6	TRBJ2-1	-	12	-	TGTGCCAGCACCGCCCTAATTAATGAGCAGTTCTTC	CASTALINEQFF
TRBV4-1	TRBJ1-1	few	14	-	TGCGCCAGCAGCCGCGACACCTTGAACACTGAAGCTTTCTTT	CASSRDTLNTEAFF
TRBV6-1	TRBJ1-5	-	15	TRBD1	TGTGCCAGCTGCGACAGGGGAAGGAGCAATCAGCCCCAGCATTTT	CASCDRGRSNQPQHF
TRBV28	TRBJ2-3	-	14	-	TGTGCCAGCAACATGGAAGGGGCCACAGATACGCAGTATTTT	CASNMEGATDTQYF
TRBV28	TRBJ2-5	-	15	TRBD2	TGTGCCAGCAGTTCAGGTGCGGGAGGGCTAGAGACCCAGTACTTC	CASSSGAGGLETQYF
TRBV5-1	TRBJ1-1	-	15	-	TGCGCCAGCAGCTTGTCGGAACAGATGAACACTGAAGCTTTCTTT	CASSLSEQMNTEAFF
TRBV11-3	TRBJ2-4	-	14	-	TGTGCCAGCAGCTTAGACAGGGGAGAAAACATTCAGTACTTC	CASSLDRGENIQYF
TRBV28	TRBJ2-1	few	15	TRBD2	TGTGCCAGCAGTGCCGGACTAGCGGGAAACAATGAGCAGTTCTTC	CASSAGLAGNNEQFF
TRBV11-2	TRBJ2-2	-	12	TRBD1	TGTGCCAGCAGCTTGGACAGGGGCCTGCTGTTTTTT	CASSLDRGLLFF
TRBV18	TRBJ1-5	-	15	-	TGTGCCAGCTCACCCGGTGGTACTAGCAATCAGCCCCAGCATTTT	CASSPGGTSNQPQHF
TRBV5-1	TRBJ2-3	few	17	TRBD2	TGCGCCAGCAGCCTGGTGGGACTAGCGGGAAAGCGAGATACGCAGTATTTT	CASSLVGLAGKRDTQYF
TRBV9	TRBJ2-5	few	16	-	TGTGCCAGCAGCGTAGGGGGGCAAGGTGCCCGGGAGACCCAGTACTTC	CASSVGGQGARETQYF
TRBV5-6	TRBJ2-7	-	12	-	TGTGCCAGCAGCTTGTACGGCTACGAGCAGTACTTC	CASSLYGYEQYF